This TCR beta chain was profiled in a study of T cell responses to AZD1222 COVID-19 vaccine. The study, taken as a whole, reports: Only a handful of AZD1222 recipients, roughly six in all, had baseline seropositivity. The repertoires were collected only after the peak T cell response.

V was trimmed by 0 bases and J by 4 bases, leaving 20 bases between them. The length of the CDR3 is 18 residues. Germline CDR1 SGHTS, CDR2 YDEGEE. This clone has just one count. Antigen: not known. Libraries were prepared by immunoSEQ multiplex PCR; TCRdb keeps only in-frame clonotypes and omits some of them. The data contain approximately 150,000 clones, 85% to 90% of them singletons. Investigators merged groups given second doses at roughly 4 or roughly 12 weeks. The V and J genes are TRBV5-8 and TRBJ1-3, with D perhaps matching TRBD1 (5 bases). Sequenced material: peripheral blood, taken 28 days after the second AZD1222 dose. The clonotype was recovered from an adult who received the AZD1222 COVID-19 vaccine. The CDR3 DNA is TGTGCCAGCAGCTTGGGGACACTCCGAGCCTTAGGCGGAAACACCATATATTTT. It specifies CASSLGTLRALGGNTIYF. The entire variable domain, with the rest obtained from reference TRBV5-8 and TRBJ1-3, is as follows: EAGVTQSPTHLIKTRGQQATLRCSPISGHTSVYWYQQALGLGLQFLLWYDEGEERNRGNFPPRFSGRQFPNYSSELNVNALELEDSALYLCASSLGTLRALGGNTIYFGEGSWLTVV.